The rows below give T cell receptor beta chains drawn from one sample of a study of post-analysis software for immune sequencing data. TCRdb passed the PCR reads through MiXCR, listing each CDR3 protein once. The data hold hundreds of thousands of distinct CDR3 sequences, with around 27% observed a single time. The sample taken for sequencing was blood. These receptors were obtained from a girl aged 5-17 years with multiple sclerosis. CDR3s include the opening cysteine and the closing phenylalanine or tryptophan. A D gene is named only where the DNA matches it firmly. The size of a clone is reported for some rows only, either as once, few or many, or as a class for expanded clones.

cdr3_length	v_call	j_call	clone_size	d_call	cdr3_aa	cdr3_nt
12	TRBV5-1	TRBJ1-3	-	-	CASMDGGNTIYF	TGCGCCAGCATGGACGGCGGAAACACCATATATTTT
15	TRBV18	TRBJ2-5	-	-	CASSPPGAAQETQYF	TGTGCCAGCTCACCACCGGGAGCGGCCCAAGAGACCCAGTACTTC
14	TRBV28	TRBJ1-1	-	-	CASSYRAVGTEAFF	TGTGCCAGCAGTTACAGGGCTGTAGGCACTGAAGCTTTCTTT
19	TRBV12-3/TRBV12-4	TRBJ2-5	-	-	CASSRAGWRSVDRLETQYF	TGTGCCAGCAGTCGGGCAGGGTGGCGGAGTGTAGACAGGTTAGAGACCCAGTACTTC
14	TRBV4-1	TRBJ1-6	once	-	CASSQGPGWDPDHF	TGCGCCAGCAGCCAAGGCCCTGGTTGGGACCCCGACCACTTT
17	TRBV20-1	TRBJ2-5	-	-	CSARDLFGIINPETQYF	TGCAGTGCTAGAGATCTTTTCGGGATCATCAACCCGGAGACCCAGTACTTC
13	TRBV7-8	TRBJ1-2	-	-	CASAPGGAYGYTF	TGTGCCAGCGCTCCCGGGGGGGCCTATGGCTACACCTTC
20	TRBV10-3	TRBJ2-3	few	TRBD2	CAISDLTGTGGSGAADTQYF	TGTGCCATCAGTGACTTGACCGGGACTGGCGGGAGCGGAGCGGCAGATACGCAGTATTTT
12	TRBV15	TRBJ2-7	few	-	CATSTLGGLQYF	TGTGCCACCAGCACCTTGGGGGGGCTGCAGTACTTC
13	TRBV27	TRBJ2-1	-	TRBD2	CASGRASRNEQFF	TGTGCCTCCGGGAGGGCCAGTCGCAATGAGCAGTTCTTC
16	TRBV7-2	TRBJ2-6	few	-	CASSLAPRAGANVLTF	TGTGCCAGCAGCTTAGCACCCAGGGCTGGGGCCAACGTCCTGACTTTC
15	TRBV20-1	TRBJ1-6	few	TRBD1	CSARDVTGGDSPLHF	TGCAGTGCTAGAGATGTGACAGGGGGGGATTCACCCCTCCACTTT
16	TRBV2	TRBJ2-3	many	TRBD2	CASSGGLAGAVDTQYF	TGTGCCAGCAGTGGTGGGCTAGCGGGAGCGGTGGATACGCAGTATTTT
12	TRBV29-1	TRBJ2-5	many	TRBD2	CSVVGRGETQYF	TGCAGCGTTGTCGGGAGGGGAGAGACCCAGTACTTC
17	TRBV9	TRBJ2-1	-	TRBD2	CASSVALGLAGGNEQFF	TGTGCCAGCAGCGTAGCTTTAGGACTAGCGGGGGGCAATGAGCAGTTCTTC
13	TRBV25-1	TRBJ2-1	once	-	CASGSEAYNEQFF	TGTGCCAGCGGCAGCGAGGCTTACAATGAGCAGTTCTTC